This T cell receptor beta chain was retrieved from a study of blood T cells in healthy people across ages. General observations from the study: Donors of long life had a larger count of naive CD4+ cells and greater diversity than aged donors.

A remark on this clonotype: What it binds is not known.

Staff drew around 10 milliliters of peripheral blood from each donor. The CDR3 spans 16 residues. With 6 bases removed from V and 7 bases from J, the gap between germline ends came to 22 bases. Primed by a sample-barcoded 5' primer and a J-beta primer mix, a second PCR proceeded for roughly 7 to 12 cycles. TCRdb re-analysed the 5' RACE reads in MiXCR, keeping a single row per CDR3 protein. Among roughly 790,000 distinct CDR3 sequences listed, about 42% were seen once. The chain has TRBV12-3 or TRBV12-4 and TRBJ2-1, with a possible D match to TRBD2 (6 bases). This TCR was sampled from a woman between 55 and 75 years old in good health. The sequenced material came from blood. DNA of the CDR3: TGTGCCAGCAGGCCATCCCGGGGGACCGGTGAAAATGAGCAGTTCTTC. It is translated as CASRPSRGTGENEQFF.